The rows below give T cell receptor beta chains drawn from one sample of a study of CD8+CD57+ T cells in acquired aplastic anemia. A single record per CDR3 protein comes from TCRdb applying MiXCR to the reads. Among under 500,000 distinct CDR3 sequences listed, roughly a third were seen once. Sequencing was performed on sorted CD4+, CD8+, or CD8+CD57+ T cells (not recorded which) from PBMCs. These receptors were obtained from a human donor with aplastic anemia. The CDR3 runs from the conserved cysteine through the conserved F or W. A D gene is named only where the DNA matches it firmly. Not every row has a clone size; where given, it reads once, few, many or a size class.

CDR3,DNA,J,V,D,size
CASSQDLTLGNTIYF,TGTGCCAGCAGCCAAGATCTCACCCTCGGAAACACCATATATTTT,TRBJ1-3,TRBV4-2,.,few
CASSLAGGGADTQYF,TGTGCCAGCAGCCTAGCGGGGGGAGGAGCAGATACGCAGTATTTT,TRBJ2-3,TRBV7-9,TRBD2,many
CASSLDGGKGETQYF,TGCGCCAGCAGCTTGGATGGAGGGAAGGGTGAGACCCAGTACTTC,TRBJ2-5,TRBV5-1,.,once
CATSSPDRDRREQYF,TGTGCCACCAGCAGCCCAGACCGCGACAGGCGCGAGCAGTACTTC,TRBJ2-7,TRBV15,.,few
CATSSQDTLNYGYTF,TGTGCCACCAGCAGCCAAGATACTCTAAACTATGGCTACACCTTC,TRBJ1-2,TRBV15,.,.
CASSQAIRGGYEAFF,TGTGCCAGCAGCCAAGCTATAAGGGGAGGGTATGAAGCTTTCTTT,TRBJ1-1,TRBV14,.,.
CASSQRGGSQPQHF,TGTGCCAGCAGCCAAAGAGGGGGCAGTCAGCCCCAGCATTTT,TRBJ1-5,TRBV3-1,TRBD1,.
CASNLGVVYNEQFF,TGTGCCAGTAATTTGGGGGTAGTGTACAATGAGCAGTTCTTC,TRBJ2-1,TRBV19,.,few
CASQQGIFGNTIYF,TGTGCCAGTCAGCAGGGGATTTTTGGAAACACCATATATTTT,TRBJ1-3,TRBV5-8,.,.
CASRGGQGRGGELFF,TGTGCCAGCAGGGGGGGACAGGGCCGCGGCGGGGAGCTGTTTTTT,TRBJ2-2,TRBV2,TRBD1,.
CASSRDRTRSTDTQYF,TGCGCCAGCAGTAGGGACAGGACTAGAAGCACAGATACGCAGTATTTT,TRBJ2-3,TRBV10-1,.,.
CASVVVGGSGYGYTF,TGTGCCAGCGTAGTCGTAGGGGGTTCTGGCTATGGCTACACCTTC,TRBJ1-2,TRBV25-1,.,.
CASSPERKSGYTF,TGTGCCAGCAGCCCAGAAAGGAAGTCTGGCTACACCTTC,TRBJ1-2,TRBV5-6,.,many
CASSDRLPSVPTGELFF,TGTGCCAGCAGTGATCGCCTCCCTAGCGTACCCACCGGGGAGCTGTTTTTT,TRBJ2-2,TRBV2,.,.
CASSLTWYEQYF,TGTGCCAGCAGCTTAACATGGTACGAGCAGTACTTC,TRBJ2-7,TRBV11-3,.,.
CATSRDPLSTGNEQYF,TGTGCCACCAGCAGAGATCCTCTCTCGACAGGGAACGAGCAGTACTTC,TRBJ2-7,TRBV15,TRBD1,many
CASSGLCRDRGATGELFF,TGCGCCAGCAGTGGTCTGTGCCGGGACAGGGGTGCCACCGGGGAGCTGTTTTTT,TRBJ2-2,TRBV10-1,TRBD1,many
CASSPGQGSGANVLTF,TGTGCCAGCAGCCCTGGACAGGGGTCTGGGGCCAACGTCCTGACTTTC,TRBJ2-6,TRBV11-1,TRBD1,.
CAIRKQGSSPLHF,TGTGCCATCAGGAAACAGGGGAGCTCACCCCTCCACTTT,TRBJ1-6,TRBV10-3,TRBD1,.
CASSSDRGQPQHF,TGTGCCAGCAGCTCCGACAGGGGGCAGCCCCAGCATTTT,TRBJ1-5,TRBV7-3,TRBD1,many
CASKERPENTEAFF,TGTGCCAGCAAAGAGAGGCCCGAGAACACTGAAGCTTTCTTT,TRBJ1-1,TRBV5-6,.,few
CASSMRAGNYVLTF,TGTGCCAGTAGTATGCGGGCGGGGAACTACGTCCTGACTTTC,TRBJ2-6,TRBV19,.,.
CSASLGGASF,TGCAGTGCTAGCCTGGGGGGGGCTTCCTTT,TRBJ1-1,TRBV20-1,.,.
CASSTDSRTQPQHF,TGTGCCAGCAGTACTGACAGTCGGACTCAGCCCCAGCATTTT,TRBJ1-5,TRBV2,.,few
CASSLAPGGYYEQYF,TGTGCCAGCAGCTTGGCACCAGGGGGTTACTACGAGCAGTACTTC,TRBJ2-7,TRBV5-5,TRBD1,.
CASSPGLPSTDTQYF,TGTGCCAGCAGCCCGGGACTACCCAGCACAGATACGCAGTATTTT,TRBJ2-3,TRBV7-3,TRBD2,.
CAISASDGNTIYF,TGTGCCATCAGTGCCTCTGATGGAAACACCATATATTTT,TRBJ1-3,TRBV10-3,.,.
CASSITSGTSEQFF,TGTGCCAGTAGTATAACTAGCGGGACCTCTGAGCAGTTCTTC,TRBJ2-1,TRBV19,TRBD2,few
CSARQLWGQADGNQPQHF,TGCAGTGCGCGTCAGTTGTGGGGACAGGCCGACGGCAATCAGCCCCAGCATTTT,TRBJ1-5,TRBV20-1,TRBD1,many
CACDRGTEAFF,TGTGCCTGCGACCGTGGCACTGAAGCTTTCTTT,TRBJ1-1,TRBV30,.,.
CASRKDGAAGYEQYF,TGTGCCAGCAGGAAGGATGGGGCTGCGGGGTACGAGCAGTACTTC,TRBJ2-7,TRBV2,.,many
CATSRDAGGSYEQYF,TGTGCCACCAGCAGAGATGCAGGCGGGAGCTACGAGCAGTACTTC,TRBJ2-7,TRBV15,TRBD2,.
CASTTLRGDEQFF,TGTGCCAGCACCACATTACGGGGCGATGAGCAGTTCTTC,TRBJ2-1,TRBV5-5,.,.
CASSLLYGTGELFF,TGTGCCAGCAGTCTCCTATATGGTACCGGGGAGCTGTTTTTT,TRBJ2-2,TRBV7-3,.,.
CASTWGGLADNEQFF,TGTGCCAGCACCTGGGGGGGACTAGCGGACAATGAGCAGTTCTTC,TRBJ2-1,TRBV2,TRBD2,.
CASSHRAPNTEAFF,TGTGCCAGCAGCCACAGGGCACCGAACACTGAAGCTTTCTTT,TRBJ1-1,TRBV14,.,.
CASSPQGNGGSPLHF,TGTGCCAGCAGCCCCCAGGGGAACGGTGGTTCACCCCTCCACTTT,TRBJ1-6,TRBV6-1,.,few
CASSYLGGREKLFF,TGTGCCAGCAGTTACTTGGGGGGGCGGGAAAAACTGTTTTTT,TRBJ1-4,TRBV2,.,.
CASSQVASGRYEQYF,TGTGCCAGCAGCCAAGTTGCCAGCGGCCGGTACGAGCAGTACTTC,TRBJ2-7,TRBV3-1,.,.
CASSSNGPEAFF,TGTGCCAGCAGCTCTAATGGCCCAGAAGCTTTCTTT,TRBJ1-1,TRBV7-2,.,many
CASIRGGSYEQYF,TGTGCCAGCATCCGAGGGGGCTCCTACGAGCAGTACTTC,TRBJ2-7,TRBV16,.,.
CASRSGQGLNYEQYF,TGTGCCAGTAGATCAGGACAGGGACTAAACTACGAGCAGTACTTC,TRBJ2-7,TRBV19,.,.
CASSYPDGTAYEQYF,TGTGCCAGCAGTTACCCGGACGGGACAGCCTACGAGCAGTACTTC,TRBJ2-7,TRBV25-1,TRBD1,.
CAISERQGPEAFF,TGTGCCATCAGTGAGAGGCAGGGGCCTGAAGCTTTCTTT,TRBJ1-1,TRBV10-3,.,.
CASSPDRDGANVLTF,TGTGCCAGCAGCCCTGACAGGGATGGGGCCAACGTCCTGACTTTC,TRBJ2-6,TRBV7-3,TRBD1,.
CASSLYRGRGDTEAFF,TGTGCCAGCAGCTTATACAGGGGTAGGGGGGACACTGAAGCTTTCTTT,TRBJ1-1,TRBV11-1,TRBD1,few
CASSRVGDREYF,TGTGCCAGCAGCCGCGTAGGGGACCGAGAGTACTTC,TRBJ2-7,TRBV7-2,.,many
CASSGRDRGGDGYTF,TGTGCCAGCAGTGGAAGGGACAGGGGAGGAGATGGCTACACCTTC,TRBJ1-2,TRBV2,TRBD1,.
CASSIDSYNEQFF,TGTGCCAGCAGCATAGACTCTTACAATGAGCAGTTCTTC,TRBJ2-1,TRBV7-3,.,many
CASSTGTGEEKLFF,TGTGCCAGCAGCACCGGGACAGGGGAAGAAAAACTGTTTTTT,TRBJ1-4,TRBV7-6,TRBD1,.
CATSERGSSYNEQFF,TGTGCCACCAGTGAAAGGGGCAGCTCCTACAATGAGCAGTTCTTC,TRBJ2-1,TRBV24-1,.,many
CASSLQGTIRETQYF,TGTGCCAGCAGCCTCCAGGGGACGATACGAGAGACCCAGTACTTC,TRBJ2-5,TRBV11-2,.,.
CASSPRGVGETQYF,TGTGCCAGCAGCCCGAGGGGAGTAGGGGAGACCCAGTACTTC,TRBJ2-5,TRBV9,.,.
CASSLTGGIGGYTF,TGTGCCAGCAGCTTAACGGGGGGGATTGGTGGCTACACCTTC,TRBJ1-2,TRBV7-3,.,many